The 18 T cell receptor beta chains below were found in one sample sequenced in a study of CD8 T cells in Susac syndrome. Reverse transcription used about 0.45 to 1 ug RNA and random hexamers. Each CDR3 protein is one row after TCRdb ran MiXCR on the immunoSEQ multiplex PCR reads. This sample carries fewer than 200,000 distinct CDR3 sequences, 94% of them seen once, and the ten largest clones take more than 0.095%. Sample: CD4+ T cells from PBMCs. Receptors originate from a human donor with Susac syndrome.

V and J are TRBV29-1 and TRBJ2-6, with D possibly being TRBD1 (5 bases). Trimming pared 6 bases from V and 0 bases from J, leaving 9 bases between. The CDR3 consists of 14 residues. Germline V CDR1 and CDR2: SQVTM, ANQGSEA. The CDR3 spells CSVADSSGANVLTF. The CDR3, as DNA: TGCAGCGTCGCCGACAGCTCTGGGGCCAACGTCCTGACTTTC.

This sequence joins TRBV30 and TRBJ1-5; the D gene is possibly TRBD1 (5 bases). CDR3 size: 14 residues. Per germline, CDR1 GTSNPN and CDR2 SVGIG (reference sequence). V was pared by 2 bases and J by 6 bases, with 14 bases between. CDR3 region: CAWSSIRGGQPQHF. The CDR3 DNA follows: TGTGCCTGGAGTTCCATTCGGGGGGGTCAGCCCCAGCATTTT.

This rearrangement joins TRBV2 to TRBJ1-5; D is unclear. V was clipped by 5 bases and J by 2 bases, with 13 bases between them. The CDR3 contains 15 residues. Germline assignment: CDR1 SNHLY and CDR2 FYNNEI. In DNA, the CDR3 is TGTGCCAGCAGTCTCAGGCGCGGGGGCAATCAGCCCCAGCATTTT. Its translation is CASSLRRGGNQPQHF.

The chain links TRBV5-1 to TRBJ2-2; tentatively, D is TRBD1 (5 bases). The CDR3 has 15 amino acids. Deletions cut 0 bases from V and 1 base from J, with 7 bases between. The germline CDR1 and CDR2 sequences are SGHRS and YFSETQ. In nucleotides, the CDR3 is TGCGCCAGCAGCTTGGTGACAGTGAACACCGGGGAGCTGTTTTTT. Its translation is CASSLVTVNTGELFF.

This chain uses TRBV20-1 with TRBJ2-3, with D hard to call. CDR3 length: 14 residues. V was cut by 5 bases and J by 3 bases, with 15 bases left in between. From germline, CDR1 is DFQATT and CDR2 SNEGSKA (reference sequence). CDR3 region: CSASALVLTDTQYF. The CDR3 DNA sequence: TGCAGTGCTTCGGCTTTAGTCCTGACAGATACGCAGTATTTT.

The V gene is TRBV5-1, the J gene TRBJ1-5; D not resolved. Germline assignment: CDR1 SGHRS and CDR2 YFSETQ. The CDR3 loop spans 12 amino acids. The germline V and J ends were trimmed by 2 bases and 7 bases, with 7 bases remaining between them. CDR3 coding DNA: TGCGCCAGCAGCTTCGGGGTCCAGCCCCAGCATTTT. This gives the protein CASSFGVQPQHF.

V is TRBV7-9 and J is TRBJ2-1; 10 bases map to TRBD2. Germline lookup yields CDR1 SEHNR and CDR2 FQNEAQ (reference sequence). The trim removed 0 bases at V and 6 bases at J, leaving 11 bases unmatched. The CDR3 covers 18 residues. The DNA for the CDR3 is TGTGCCAGCAGCTTAGCGCTTAGCGGGGGGTTACGATCCAATGAGCAGTTCTTC. It yields the protein CASSLALSGGLRSNEQFF. The whole variable domain, filled in from reference TRBV7-9 and TRBJ2-1, reads DTGVSQNPRHKITKRGQNVTFRCDPISEHNRLYWYRQTLGQGPEFLTYFQNEAQLEKSRLLSDRFSAERPKGSFSTLEIQRTEQGDSAMYLCASSLALSGGLRSNEQFFGPGTRLTVL.

This chain connects TRBV7-9 to TRBJ1-1, with unresolved D. Germline-derived CDR1 and CDR2 are SEHNR and FQNEAQ (reference sequence). There are 13 residues in the CDR3. Trimming shortened V by 1 base and J by 3 bases, and 6 bases separated the two germline ends. The CDR3 sequence: CASSLVQDTEAFF. CDR3 sequence (DNA): TGTGCCAGCAGCTTAGTTCAGGACACTGAAGCTTTCTTT.

The chain employs TRBV19 and TRBJ2-3, with no clear D. Germline V lookup: CDR1 LNHDA, CDR2 SQIVND (reference sequence). This CDR3 region has 14 residues. Between the trimmed V and J ends, which lost 8 bases and 3 bases, there was a span of 15 bases. The chain's CDR3 is CASRPTAVTDTQYF. CDR3 nucleotide sequence: TGTGCCAGTCGACCGACGGCAGTAACAGATACGCAGTATTTT.

This rearrangement joins TRBV3-1 to TRBJ1-5; D uncertain. The germline V gene has CDR1 LGHDT and CDR2 YNNKEL (reference sequence). The CDR3 covers 15 residues. V was cut by 1 base and J by 3 bases, with 10 bases left in between. CDR3 sequence (DNA): TGTGCCAGCAGCCAAGGGGTCCCGTTCAATCAGCCCCAGCATTTT. This encodes CASSQGVPFNQPQHF.

The V and J genes are TRBV12-3 or TRBV12-4 and TRBJ2-3; 8 bases line up with TRBD2. The CDR3 loop spans 17 amino acids. Trimming at V came to 2 bases and at J to 3 bases, leaving 10 bases not matched to a gene. CDR3 amino acids: CASSLIAGGARTDTQYF. Here the CDR3 DNA reads TGTGCCAGCAGTTTAATTGCGGGAGGAGCCCGGACAGATACGCAGTATTTT.

The rearrangement links TRBV9 to TRBJ2-6; D is undetermined. Trimming cost V 2 bases and J 5 bases, with 8 bases left between them. Germline V gene lookup returns CDR1 SGDLS and CDR2 YYNGEE. The CDR3 is 14 residues long. CDR3 residues: CASSVLTWANVLTF. In DNA form, the CDR3 reads TGTGCCAGCAGCGTCCTTACCTGGGCCAACGTCCTGACTTTC.

CDR3 in DNA: TGTGCCAGCAGCCCCGGGACTAGCGCCTACAATGAGCAGTTCTTC. Amino acids: CASSPGTSAYNEQFF. The gene calls are TRBV14 and TRBJ2-1; 10 bases align to TRBD2. The CDR3 runs to 15 residues. Per germline, CDR1 SGHDN and CDR2 FVKESK. J lost 2 bases, V lost 4 bases, and 2 bases had no gene match.

This chain links TRBV27 with TRBJ1-1; 10 nucleotides align to TRBD1. J was trimmed by 4 bases and V by 8 bases; bases with no gene match: 7. Per germline, CDR1 MNHEY and CDR2 SMNVEV (reference sequence). This CDR3 comprises 14 residues. The CDR3 loop reads CASHGQGGGTEAFF. For the CDR3, the DNA is TGTGCCAGCCACGGACAGGGGGGAGGCACTGAAGCTTTCTTT.

V gene TRBV10-1 combines with J gene TRBJ2-7; TRBD1 agrees at 8 bases. With V trimmed by 2 bases and J by 3 bases, 9 bases remained unmatched. Per the germline V gene, CDR1 is WNHNN and CDR2 is SYGVQD (reference sequence). The CDR3 covers 16 residues. The chain's CDR3 is CASSEGSRGLSYEQYF. CDR3 sequence (DNA): TGCGCCAGCAGTGAGGGATCCAGGGGGCTAAGCTACGAGCAGTACTTC.

V usage is TRBV6-6 and J usage is TRBJ2-5; maybe TRBD1 (5 bases). The CDR3 is 16 residues long. V gave up 5 bases and J gave up 2 bases, with 18 bases separating them. Per germline, CDR1 MNHNY and CDR2 SVGAGI (reference sequence). CDR3 amino acids: CASSRQGVEFQETQYF. Here the CDR3 DNA reads TGTGCCAGCAGTCGGCAAGGGGTCGAATTTCAAGAGACCCAGTACTTC.

This chain uses TRBV25-1 with TRBJ2-1, with 8 bases aligning to TRBD1. V gave up 6 bases and J gave up 3 bases; unmatched junction bases: 4. Per the germline V gene, CDR1 is MGHDK and CDR2 is SYGVNS. CDR3 size: 14 residues. The CDR3 bases are TGTGCCAGCAGCGCGGACAGGGTCTACAATGAGCAGTTCTTC. Its protein is CASSADRVYNEQFF.

The rearrangement uses TRBV2 and TRBJ1-6; D is possibly TRBD1 (6 bases). CDR3 length: 15 residues. CDR1 is SNHLY, CDR2 FYNNEI, per germline. Trimming removed 3 bases from V and 10 bases from J, with 16 bases in between. CDR3 in amino acids: CASSDVGRGGSPLHF. The CDR3 DNA reads TGTGCCAGCAGTGACGTTGGCAGGGGTGGGTCACCCCTCCACTTT. Supplemented by reference TRBV2 and TRBJ1-6, the full variable domain reads EPEVTQTPSHQVTQMGQEVILRCVPISNHLYFYWYRQILGQKVEFLVSFYNNEISEKSEIFDDQFSVERPDGSNFTLKIRSTKLEDSAMYFCASSDVGRGGSPLHFGNGTRLTVT.